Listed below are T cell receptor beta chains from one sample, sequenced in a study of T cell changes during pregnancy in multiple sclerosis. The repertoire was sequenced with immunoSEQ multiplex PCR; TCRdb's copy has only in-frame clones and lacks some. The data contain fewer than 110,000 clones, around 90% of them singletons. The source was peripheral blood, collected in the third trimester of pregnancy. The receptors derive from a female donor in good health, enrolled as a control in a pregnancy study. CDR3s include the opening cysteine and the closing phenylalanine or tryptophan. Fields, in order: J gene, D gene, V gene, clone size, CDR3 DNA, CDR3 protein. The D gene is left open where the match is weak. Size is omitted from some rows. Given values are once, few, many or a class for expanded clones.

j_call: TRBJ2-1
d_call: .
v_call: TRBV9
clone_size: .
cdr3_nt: TGTGCCAGCAGCGTAGCAGGTTACTCCTACAATGAGCAGTTCTTC
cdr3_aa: CASSVAGYSYNEQFF

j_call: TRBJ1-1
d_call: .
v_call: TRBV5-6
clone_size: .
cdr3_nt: TGTGCCAGCAGCGGCAACACTGAAGCTTTCTTT
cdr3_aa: CASSGNTEAFF

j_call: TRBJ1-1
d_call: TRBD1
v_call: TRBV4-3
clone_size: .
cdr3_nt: TGCGCCAGCAGCCCCGGGACAGCGAACACTGAAGCTTTCTTT
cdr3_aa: CASSPGTANTEAFF

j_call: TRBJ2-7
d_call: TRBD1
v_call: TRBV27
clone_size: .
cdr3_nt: TGTGCCAGCAGGGCCAGGGGGTGGTACGAGCAGTACTTC
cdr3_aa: CASRARGWYEQYF

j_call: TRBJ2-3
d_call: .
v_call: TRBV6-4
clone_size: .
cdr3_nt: TGTGCCAGCAGTGACTCCCCGGGGAGCACAGATACGCAGTATTTT
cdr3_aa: CASSDSPGSTDTQYF

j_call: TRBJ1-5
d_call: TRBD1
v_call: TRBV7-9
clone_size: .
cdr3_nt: TGTGCCAGCAGCCCTAGTGACACAGGGGAAGAACAGCCCCAGCATTTT
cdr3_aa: CASSPSDTGEEQPQHF

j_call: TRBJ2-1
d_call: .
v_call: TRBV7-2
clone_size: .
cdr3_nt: TGTGCCAGCAGCTTATCCCCAGGGAATGAGCAGTTCTTC
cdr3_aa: CASSLSPGNEQFF

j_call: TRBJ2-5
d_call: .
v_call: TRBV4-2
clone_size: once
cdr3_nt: TGTGCCAGCAGCCAAGAAGTACTGCAAGAGACCCAGTACTTC
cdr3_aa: CASSQEVLQETQYF

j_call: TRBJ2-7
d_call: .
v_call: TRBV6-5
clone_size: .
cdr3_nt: TGTGCCAGCACCCGTCAGTACTTC
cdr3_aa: CASTRQYF

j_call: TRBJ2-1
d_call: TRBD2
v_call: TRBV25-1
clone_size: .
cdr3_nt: TGTGCCAGTATATCAGCGGGGGGGCCCCACAATGAGCAGTTCTTC
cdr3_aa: CASISAGGPHNEQFF

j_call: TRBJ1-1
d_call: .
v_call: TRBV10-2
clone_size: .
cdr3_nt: TGCGCCAGCAGTGAGCCAAGACAGTATGAAGCTTTCTTT
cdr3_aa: CASSEPRQYEAFF

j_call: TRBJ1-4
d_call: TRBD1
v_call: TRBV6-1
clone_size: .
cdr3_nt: TGTGCCAGCAGTTCAGAGACAGGGGCTAATGAAAAACTGTTTTTT
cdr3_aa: CASSSETGANEKLFF

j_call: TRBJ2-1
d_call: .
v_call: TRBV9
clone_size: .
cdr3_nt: TGTGCCAGCAGCGTAGGACTAGTCGGCAATGAGCAGTTCTTC
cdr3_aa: CASSVGLVGNEQFF

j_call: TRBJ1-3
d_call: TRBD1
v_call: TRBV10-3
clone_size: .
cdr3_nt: TGTGCCATCAGCGGACAGGGGGGATTAGACACCATATATTTT
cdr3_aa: CAISGQGGLDTIYF

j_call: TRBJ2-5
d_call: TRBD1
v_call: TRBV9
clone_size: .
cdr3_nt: TGTGCCAGCAGCGTAGATTTAGCGACAGGGGGAGAGACCCAGTACTTC
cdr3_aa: CASSVDLATGGETQYF

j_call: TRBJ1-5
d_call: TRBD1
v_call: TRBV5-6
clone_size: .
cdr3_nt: TGTGCCAGCAGCTTGGCCTCGGGACAGGTTAGCAATCAGCCCCAGCATTTT
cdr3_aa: CASSLASGQVSNQPQHF

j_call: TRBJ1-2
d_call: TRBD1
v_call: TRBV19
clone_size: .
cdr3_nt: TGTGCCAGTAGTATTACAGGGGGCGCGGGAGGCTACACCTTC
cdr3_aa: CASSITGGAGGYTF

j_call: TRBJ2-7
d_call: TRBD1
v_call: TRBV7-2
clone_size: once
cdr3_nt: TGTGCCAGCAGCTTAGGGGGACAGGGGTCCTACGAGCAGTACTTC
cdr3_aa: CASSLGGQGSYEQYF

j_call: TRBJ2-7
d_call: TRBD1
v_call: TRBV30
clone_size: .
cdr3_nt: TGTGCCTGGAGGACAGGGGTATTTGTCTACGAGCAGTACTTC
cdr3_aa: CAWRTGVFVYEQYF

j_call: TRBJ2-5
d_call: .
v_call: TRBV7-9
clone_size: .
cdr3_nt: TGTGCCAGCAGCTTAGGGACTTTTAAAGAGACCCAGTACTTC
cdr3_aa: CASSLGTFKETQYF

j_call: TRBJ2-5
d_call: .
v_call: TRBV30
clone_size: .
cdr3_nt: TGTGCCTGGAGTACACGAAGTGGACTGATCCAAGAGACCCAGTACTTC
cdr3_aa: CAWSTRSGLIQETQYF

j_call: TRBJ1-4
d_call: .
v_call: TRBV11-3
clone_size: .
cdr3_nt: TGTGCCAGCAGCCCCACGGGAGGCGAAAAACTGTTTTTT
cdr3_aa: CASSPTGGEKLFF

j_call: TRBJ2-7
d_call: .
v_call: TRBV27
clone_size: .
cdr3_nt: TGTGCCAGCAGTTTAAAGGGACTTGGAGCCTACGAGCAGTACTTC
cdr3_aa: CASSLKGLGAYEQYF

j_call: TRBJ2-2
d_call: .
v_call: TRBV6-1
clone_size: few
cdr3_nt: TGTGCCAGCAGTAGGGGAATCACCGGGGAGCTGTTTTTT
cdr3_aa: CASSRGITGELFF

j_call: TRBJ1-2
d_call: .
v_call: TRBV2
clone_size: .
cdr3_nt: TGTGCCAGCAGTGCGGTTACTAACTATGGCTACACCTTC
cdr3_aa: CASSAVTNYGYTF

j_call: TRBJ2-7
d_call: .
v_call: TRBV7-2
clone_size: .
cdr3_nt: TGTGCCAGCAGCCCCGGGGGAGAATTTAAGAAGTACTTC
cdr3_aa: CASSPGGEFKKYF

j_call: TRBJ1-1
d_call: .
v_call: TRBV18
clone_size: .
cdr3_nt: TGTGCCAGCTCACCAGGGGCAGGGGAAAACACTGAAGCTTTCTTT
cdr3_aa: CASSPGAGENTEAFF

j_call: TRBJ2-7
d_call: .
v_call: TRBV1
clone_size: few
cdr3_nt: TGCACCAGCAGGGGGAGGGGAATACCCTACGAGCAGTACTTC
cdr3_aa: CTSRGRGIPYEQYF

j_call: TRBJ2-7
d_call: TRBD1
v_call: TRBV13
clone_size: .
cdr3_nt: TGTGCCAGCAGCTTGCGGACAGGGCTACCCTACGAGCAGTACTTC
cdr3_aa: CASSLRTGLPYEQYF

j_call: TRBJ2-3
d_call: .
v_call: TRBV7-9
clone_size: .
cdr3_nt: TGTGCCAGCAGCTTCCCTACACGAGGTCCGACAGATACGCAGTATTTT
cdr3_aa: CASSFPTRGPTDTQYF

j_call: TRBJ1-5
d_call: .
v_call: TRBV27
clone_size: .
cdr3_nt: TGTGCCAGCATTTCCGGGGTCAAGAGCAATCAGCCCCAGCATTTT
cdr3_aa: CASISGVKSNQPQHF

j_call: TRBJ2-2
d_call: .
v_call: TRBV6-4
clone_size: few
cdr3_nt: TGTGCCAGCAGCGCGGGGAACACCGGGGAGCTGTTTTTT
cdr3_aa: CASSAGNTGELFF

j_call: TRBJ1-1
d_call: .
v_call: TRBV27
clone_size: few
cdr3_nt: TGTGCCAGCAGTTTCAGGCTGAACACTGAAGCTTTCTTT
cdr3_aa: CASSFRLNTEAFF

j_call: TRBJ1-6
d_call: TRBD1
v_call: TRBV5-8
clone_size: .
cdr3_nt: TGTGCCAGCAGCTTGGCGTTGGGGCAGGGGGGAGAATCACCCCTCCACTTT
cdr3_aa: CASSLALGQGGESPLHF

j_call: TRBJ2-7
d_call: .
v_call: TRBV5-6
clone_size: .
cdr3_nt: TGTGCCAGCAGCTTGGGACAGAGATTCTACGAGCAGTACTTC
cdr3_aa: CASSLGQRFYEQYF

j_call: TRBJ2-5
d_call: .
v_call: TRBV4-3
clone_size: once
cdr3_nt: TGCGCCAGCAGCCAAGTTATTAGGGGGGGGGTAGGAGAGACCCAGTACTTC
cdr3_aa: CASSQVIRGGVGETQYF

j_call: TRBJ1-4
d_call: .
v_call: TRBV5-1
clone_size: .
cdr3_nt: TGCGCCAGCAGCTTGCGGGGGGCGGGTGAAAAACTGTTTTTT
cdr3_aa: CASSLRGAGEKLFF

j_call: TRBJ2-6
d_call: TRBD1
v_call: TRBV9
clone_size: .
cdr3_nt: TGTGCCAGCAGCGATGGGACAGGTTGGGGGGCCAACGTCCTGACTTTC
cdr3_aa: CASSDGTGWGANVLTF

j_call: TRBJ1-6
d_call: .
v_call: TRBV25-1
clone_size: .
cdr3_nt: TGTGCCAGCAGTTCATCCTCAGGGATACGTAATTCACCCCTCCACTTT
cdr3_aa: CASSSSSGIRNSPLHF

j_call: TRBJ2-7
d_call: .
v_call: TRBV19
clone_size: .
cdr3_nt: TGTGCCAGTGGAGAAAGACAGGATATCTACGAGCAGTACTTC
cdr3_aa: CASGERQDIYEQYF

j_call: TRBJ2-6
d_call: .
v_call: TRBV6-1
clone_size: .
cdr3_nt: TGTGCCAGCAGTGAGTGGGGACTGTCCCTCTCTGGGGCCAACGTCCTGACTTTC
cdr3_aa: CASSEWGLSLSGANVLTF

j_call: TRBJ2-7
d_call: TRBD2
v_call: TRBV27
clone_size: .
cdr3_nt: TGTGCCAGCAGTGGGGAGCGGGGAGGGGAGCAGTACTTC
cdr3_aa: CASSGERGGEQYF

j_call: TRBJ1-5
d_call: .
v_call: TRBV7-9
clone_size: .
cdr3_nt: TGTGCCAGCAGCAACGCAGGTTCCTATCAGCCCCAGCATTTT
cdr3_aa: CASSNAGSYQPQHF

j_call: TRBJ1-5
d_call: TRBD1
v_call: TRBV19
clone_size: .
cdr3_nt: TGTGCCAGTAGAACACAGGGGCAGGGAAGCAATCAGCCCCAGCATTTT
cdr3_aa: CASRTQGQGSNQPQHF

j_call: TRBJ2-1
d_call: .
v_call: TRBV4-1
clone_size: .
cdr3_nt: TGCGCCAGCAGCCAGGAGGGACAGAGGCACCCCAATGAGCAGTTCTTC
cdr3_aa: CASSQEGQRHPNEQFF

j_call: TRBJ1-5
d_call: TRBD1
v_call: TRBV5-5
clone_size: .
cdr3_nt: TGTGCCAGCAGCTTGGGACAGGGGTCCTTCCAGCCCCAGCATTTT
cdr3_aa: CASSLGQGSFQPQHF

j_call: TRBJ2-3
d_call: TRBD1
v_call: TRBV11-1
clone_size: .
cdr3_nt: TGTGCCAGCAGCTTTACAGGGGTCGACACAGATACGCAGTATTTT
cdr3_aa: CASSFTGVDTDTQYF

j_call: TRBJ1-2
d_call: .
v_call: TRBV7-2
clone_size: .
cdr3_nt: TGTGCCAGCAGCTTGCAGGGGAACTATGGCTACACCTTC
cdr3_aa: CASSLQGNYGYTF

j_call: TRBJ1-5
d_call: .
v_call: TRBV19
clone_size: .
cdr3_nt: TGTGCCAGTAGTATTGGGCAGAACAATCAGCCCCAGCATTTT
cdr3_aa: CASSIGQNNQPQHF

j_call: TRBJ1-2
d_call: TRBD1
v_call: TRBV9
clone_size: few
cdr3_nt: TGTGCCAGCAGCGTAATGGGGCAGGGGGCCTATGGCTACACCTTC
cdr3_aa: CASSVMGQGAYGYTF

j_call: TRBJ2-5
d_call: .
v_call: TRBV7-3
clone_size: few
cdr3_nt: TGTGCCAGCAGCTTAAGGGGCCCCGAGGAGACCCAGTACTTC
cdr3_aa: CASSLRGPEETQYF

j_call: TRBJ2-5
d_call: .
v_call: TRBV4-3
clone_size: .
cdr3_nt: TGCGCCAGCAGCCAAGATCAGGCAGCTCGGGAGACCCAGTACTTC
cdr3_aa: CASSQDQAARETQYF

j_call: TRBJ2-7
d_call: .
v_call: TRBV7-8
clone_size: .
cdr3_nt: TGTGCCAGCAGCCCAATGACAGGCGCAAACTACGAGCAGTACTTC
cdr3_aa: CASSPMTGANYEQYF

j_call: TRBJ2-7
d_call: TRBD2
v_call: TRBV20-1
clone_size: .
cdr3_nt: TGCAGTGCTAGGACTAGCAGCGAGCAGTACTTC
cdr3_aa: CSARTSSEQYF

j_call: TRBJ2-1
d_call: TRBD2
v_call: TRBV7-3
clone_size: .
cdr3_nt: TGTGCCAGCAGCTTATCTAGCGGGGACCACAATGAGCAGTTCTTC
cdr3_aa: CASSLSSGDHNEQFF